This T cell receptor beta chain was profiled in a study of tumor and adjacent non-tumor tissue in lung cancer. Study-level background: The cohort had under 15 adenocarcinoma, 2 squamous cell and 1 small cell patients. Points from the study as a whole: Tumor tissue had significantly higher TCR diversity than normal lung. Top 100 clones took a larger repertoire share in normal lung.

The template was RNA from unsorted bulk tissue. Three rounds of nested PCR, following a modified ARM-PCR protocol, produced the TCRbeta library. TCRdb re-called the multiplex PCR reads with MiXCR, one entry per CDR3 protein. The sample includes roughly 220,000 distinct CDR3 sequences, 71% of them seen just once. As for this clonotype: Its antigen is unknown.

Germline V lookup: CDR1 SGHNT, CDR2 YENEEA. This CDR3 contains 13 residues. V gene TRBV11-3 combines with J gene TRBJ2-1; no reliable D call. The receptor comes from a man aged 60 to 69 with non-small cell lung cancer. Sequences were obtained from lung tumor tissue. This CDR3 is CVSSLIEVNEQFF. CDR3 coding DNA: TGTGTCAGTAGCTTAATCGAAGTGAATGAGCAGTTCTTC. The variable domain in full, with the rest retrieved from reference TRBV11-3 and TRBJ2-1, is EAGVVQSPRYKIIEKKQPVAFWCNPISGHNTLYWYLQNLGQGPELLIRYENEEAVDDSQLPKDRFSAERLKGVDSTLKIQPAELGDSAVYLCVSSLIEVNEQFFGPGTRLTVL.